The text below deals with one T cell receptor beta chain. Profiling relied on immunoSEQ multiplex PCR, and the TCRdb table lists in-frame clones only, not all of them. The top ten clones hold 0.16% of a sample with roughly 110,000 clones, just under 95% of them seen once. These data belong to a study of siplizumab effects on memory and regulatory T cells. The CDR3 sequence is 15 residues long. In germline, CDR1 is MNHEY, CDR2 SVGAGI. V was cut by 4 bases and J by 2 bases, with 12 bases left in between. The rearrangement uses TRBV6-5 and TRBJ1-5; the D gene is possibly TRBD1 (6 bases). This receptor was identified in a human donor in good health. The sequenced material came from non-Treg CD4+ T cells sorted from blood. The CDR3 spells CASSFDRSRNQPQHF. CDR3 DNA: TGTGCCAGCAGTTTTGACAGGAGTCGCAATCAGCCCCAGCATTTT.